This T cell receptor (beta chain) was captured in a study of human T cells and chemical hapten exposure. The starting material, unfractionated whole blood, was used for total RNA extraction. The library gave individual cDNA molecules unique molecular identifiers. Study processing details: Across samples, TCR counts had a median of around 100,000 and ranged from 23,224 to 690,600. A single record per CDR3 protein comes from TCRdb applying MiXCR to the 5' RACE reads. Here the V and J calls rest on TCRdb's processing, not on the authors' analysis. The sample shows roughly 82,000 distinct CDR3 sequences, around 15% of them seen only once. The CDR3 covers 16 residues. The trim removed 4 bases at V and 1 base at J, leaving 3 bases unmatched.

The receptor was derived from a female donor in good health. The J gene is TRBJ2-2, the V gene TRBV12-3 or TRBV12-4; TRBD2 matches at 10 bases. The CDR3 here is CASSSSSGGNTGELFF. The CDR3 DNA reads TGTGCCAGCAGTTCCTCTAGCGGGGGGAACACCGGGGAGCTGTTTTTT.